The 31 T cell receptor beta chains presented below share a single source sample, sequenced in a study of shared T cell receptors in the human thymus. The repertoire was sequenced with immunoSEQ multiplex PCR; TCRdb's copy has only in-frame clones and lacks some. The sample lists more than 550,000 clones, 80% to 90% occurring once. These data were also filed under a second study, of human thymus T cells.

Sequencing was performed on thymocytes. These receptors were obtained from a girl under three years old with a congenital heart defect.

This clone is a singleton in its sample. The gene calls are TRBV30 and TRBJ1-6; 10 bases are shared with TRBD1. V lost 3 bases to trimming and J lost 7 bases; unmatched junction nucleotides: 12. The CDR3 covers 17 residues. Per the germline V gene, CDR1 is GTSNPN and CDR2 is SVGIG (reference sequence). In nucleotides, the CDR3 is TGTGCCTGGAGGGAGATCCCCACGGACAGGGGGAATTCACCCCTCCACTTT. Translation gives CAWREIPTDRGNSPLHF.

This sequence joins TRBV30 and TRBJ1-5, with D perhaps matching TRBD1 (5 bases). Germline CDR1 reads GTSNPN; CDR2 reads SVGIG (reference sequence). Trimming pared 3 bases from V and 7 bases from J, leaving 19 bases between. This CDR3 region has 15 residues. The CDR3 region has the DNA TGTGCCTGGAGCCTAGGGGTGGGGAGCGGGCAGCCCCAGCATTTT. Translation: CAWSLGVGSGQPQHF.

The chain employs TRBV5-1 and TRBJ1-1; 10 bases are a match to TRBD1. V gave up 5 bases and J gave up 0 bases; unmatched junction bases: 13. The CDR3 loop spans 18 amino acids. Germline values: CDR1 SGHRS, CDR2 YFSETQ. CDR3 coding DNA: TGCGCCAGCAGGCGTCTCACCGGGACAGGGGATATGAACACTGAAGCTTTCTTT. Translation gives CASRRLTGTGDMNTEAFF.

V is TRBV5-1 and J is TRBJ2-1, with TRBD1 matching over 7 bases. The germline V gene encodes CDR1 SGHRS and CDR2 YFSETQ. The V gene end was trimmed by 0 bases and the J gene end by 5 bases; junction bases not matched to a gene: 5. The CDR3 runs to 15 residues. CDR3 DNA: TGCGCCAGCAGCTTGGTATCCACAGGGGACAATGAGCAGTTCTTC. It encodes CASSLVSTGDNEQFF.

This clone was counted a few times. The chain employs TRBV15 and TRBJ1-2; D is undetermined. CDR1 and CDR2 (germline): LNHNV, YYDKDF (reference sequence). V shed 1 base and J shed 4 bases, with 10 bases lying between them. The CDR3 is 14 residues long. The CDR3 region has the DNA TGTGCCACCAGCAGAGGAGGCCGCAGCTATGGCTACACCTTC. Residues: CATSRGGRSYGYTF.

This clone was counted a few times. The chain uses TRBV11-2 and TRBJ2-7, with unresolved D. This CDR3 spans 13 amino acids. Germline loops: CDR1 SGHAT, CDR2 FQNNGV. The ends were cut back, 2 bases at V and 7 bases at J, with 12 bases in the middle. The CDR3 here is CASSLKTEVEQYF. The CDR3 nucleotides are TGTGCCAGCAGCTTAAAGACCGAGGTGGAGCAGTACTTC.

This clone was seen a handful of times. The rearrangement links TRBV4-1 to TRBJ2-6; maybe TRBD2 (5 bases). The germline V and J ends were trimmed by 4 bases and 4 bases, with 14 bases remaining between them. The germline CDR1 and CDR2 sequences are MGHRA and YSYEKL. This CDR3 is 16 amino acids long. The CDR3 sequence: CASSPTAGSGANVLTF. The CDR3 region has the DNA TGCGCCAGCAGCCCCACCGCGGGTTCGGGGGCCAACGTCCTGACTTTC.

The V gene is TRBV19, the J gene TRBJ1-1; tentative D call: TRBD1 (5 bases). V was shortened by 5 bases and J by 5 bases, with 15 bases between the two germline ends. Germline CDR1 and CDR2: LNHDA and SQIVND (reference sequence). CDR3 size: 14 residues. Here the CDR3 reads CASSVRRGVTEAFF. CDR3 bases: TGTGCCAGTAGTGTAAGAAGGGGCGTAACTGAAGCTTTCTTT.

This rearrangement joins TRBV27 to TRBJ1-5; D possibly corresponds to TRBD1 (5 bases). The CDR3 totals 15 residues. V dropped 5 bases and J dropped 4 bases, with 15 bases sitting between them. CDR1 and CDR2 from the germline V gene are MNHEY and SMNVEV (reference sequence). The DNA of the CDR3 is TGTGCCAGCAGTCCCTTCGGGAGGGGTAATCAGCCCCAGCATTTT. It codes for CASSPFGRGNQPQHF.

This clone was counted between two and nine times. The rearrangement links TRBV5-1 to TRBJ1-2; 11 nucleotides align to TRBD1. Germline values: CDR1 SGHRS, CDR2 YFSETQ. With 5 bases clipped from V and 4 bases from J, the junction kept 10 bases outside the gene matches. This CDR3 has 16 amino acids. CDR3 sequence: CASRPGTGGLGYGYTF. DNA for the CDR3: TGCGCCAGCAGACCCGGGACAGGGGGTCTAGGCTATGGCTACACCTTC.

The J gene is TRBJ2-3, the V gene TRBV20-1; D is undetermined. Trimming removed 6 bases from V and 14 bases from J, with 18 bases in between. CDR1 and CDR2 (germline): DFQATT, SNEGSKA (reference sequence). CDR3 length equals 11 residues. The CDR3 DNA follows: TGCAGTGCCCCAGGCCACGGCTTTAGGTATTTT. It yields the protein CSAPGHGFRYF.

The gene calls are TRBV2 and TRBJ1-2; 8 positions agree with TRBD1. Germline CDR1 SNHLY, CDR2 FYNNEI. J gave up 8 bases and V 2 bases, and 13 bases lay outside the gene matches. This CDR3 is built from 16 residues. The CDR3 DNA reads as TGTGCCAGCAGTGAAAGTATGGGACAGGATCTATGGGGCTACACCTTC. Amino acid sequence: CASSESMGQDLWGYTF.

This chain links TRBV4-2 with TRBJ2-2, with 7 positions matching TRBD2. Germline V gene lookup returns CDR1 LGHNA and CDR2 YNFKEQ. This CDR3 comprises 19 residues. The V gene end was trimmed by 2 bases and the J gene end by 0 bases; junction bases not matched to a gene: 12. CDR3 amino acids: CASSQFALPGTTNTGELFF. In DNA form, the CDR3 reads TGTGCCAGCAGCCAATTTGCCCTACCCGGGACTACGAACACCGGGGAGCTGTTTTTT.

The CDR3 nucleotides read TGTGCTAGTGGTTTGGTACTGAAAACTGCGGGGGGTAAGGGATCACCCCTCCACTTT. Protein sequence: CASGLVLKTAGGKGSPLHF. This rearrangement joins TRBV12-5 to TRBJ1-6; weak D call: TRBD1 (5 bases). The CDR3 covers 19 residues. Germline-derived CDR1 and CDR2 are LGHNT and FRNRAP. The V gene lost 0 bases and the J gene lost 10 bases, with 25 bases spanning the gap.

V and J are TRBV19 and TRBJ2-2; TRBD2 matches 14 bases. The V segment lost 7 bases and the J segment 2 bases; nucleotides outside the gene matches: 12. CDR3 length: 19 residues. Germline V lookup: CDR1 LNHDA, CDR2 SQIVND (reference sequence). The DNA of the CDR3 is TGTGCCAGTAAGGCCGGACTAGCGGGGGGCCAGCTTAACACCGGGGAGCTGTTTTTT. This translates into CASKAGLAGGQLNTGELFF.

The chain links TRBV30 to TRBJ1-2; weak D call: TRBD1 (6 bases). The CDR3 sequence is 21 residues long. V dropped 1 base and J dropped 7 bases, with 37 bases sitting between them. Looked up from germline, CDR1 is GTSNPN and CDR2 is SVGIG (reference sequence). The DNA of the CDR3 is TGTGCCTGGAGTGGGACGTCCTCTCACCTCCTCATTCCAAGGGGGTGGAGTGGCTACACCTTC. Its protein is CAWSGTSSHLLIPRGWSGYTF.

CDR3 DNA sequence: TGTGCCAGCAGCGTAGTACGGGAGGGCACTGAAGCTTTCTTT. Its translation: CASSVVREGTEAFF. The V call is TRBV9, the J call TRBJ1-1; D uncertain. The CDR3 is 14 residues long. In germline, CDR1 is SGDLS, CDR2 YYNGEE. Trimming left V 0 bases short and J 4 bases short, with 10 bases between.

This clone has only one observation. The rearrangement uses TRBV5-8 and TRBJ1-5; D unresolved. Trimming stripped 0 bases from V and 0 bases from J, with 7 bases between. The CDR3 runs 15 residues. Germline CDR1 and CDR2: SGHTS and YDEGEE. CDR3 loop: CASSLVNSSNQPQHF. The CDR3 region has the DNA TGTGCCAGCAGCTTGGTTAACAGTAGCAATCAGCCCCAGCATTTT.

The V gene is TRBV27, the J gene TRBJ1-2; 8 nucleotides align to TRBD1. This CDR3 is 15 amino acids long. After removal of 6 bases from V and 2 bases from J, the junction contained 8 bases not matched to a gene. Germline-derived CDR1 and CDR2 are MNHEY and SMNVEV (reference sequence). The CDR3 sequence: CASSLRQGRNYGYTF. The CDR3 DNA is TGTGCCAGCAGCCTAAGACAGGGGCGGAACTATGGCTACACCTTC.

This CDR3 is CASSYSGGGNSPLHF. CDR3 DNA: TGTGCCAGCAGTTACTCCGGCGGGGGGAATTCACCCCTCCACTTT. The chain links TRBV6-5 to TRBJ1-6; weak D call: TRBD1 (5 bases). The CDR3 length is 15 residues. V lost 0 bases and J lost 7, with 10 bases in between. Germline V gene sequence: CDR1 MNHEY, CDR2 SVGAGI.

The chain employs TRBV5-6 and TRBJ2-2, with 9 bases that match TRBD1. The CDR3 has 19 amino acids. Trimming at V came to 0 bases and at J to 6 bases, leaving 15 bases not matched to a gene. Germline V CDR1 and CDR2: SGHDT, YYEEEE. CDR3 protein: CASSLAWVVGQGVAGELFF. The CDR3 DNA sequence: TGTGCCAGCAGCTTGGCTTGGGTAGTGGGACAGGGAGTCGCCGGGGAGCTGTTTTTT.

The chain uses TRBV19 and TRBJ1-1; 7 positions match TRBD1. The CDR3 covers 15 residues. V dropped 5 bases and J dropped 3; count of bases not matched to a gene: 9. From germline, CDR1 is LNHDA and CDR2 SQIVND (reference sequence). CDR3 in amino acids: CASSSPSRGHTEAFF. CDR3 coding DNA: TGTGCCAGTAGTTCCCCTTCGAGGGGGCACACTGAAGCTTTCTTT. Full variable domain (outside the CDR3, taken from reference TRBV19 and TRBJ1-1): DGGITQSPKYLFRKEGQNVTLSCEQNLNHDAMYWYRQDPGQGLRLIYYSQIVNDFQKGDIAEGYSVSREKKESFPLTVTSAQKNPTAFYLCASSSPSRGHTEAFFGQGTRLTVV.

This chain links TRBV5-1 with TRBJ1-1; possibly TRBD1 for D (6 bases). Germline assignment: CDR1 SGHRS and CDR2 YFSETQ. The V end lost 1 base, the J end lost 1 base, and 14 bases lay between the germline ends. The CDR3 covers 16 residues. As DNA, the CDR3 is TGCGCCAGCAGCTTGACAACACAGGGCCGGAACACTGAAGCTTTCTTT. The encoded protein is CASSLTTQGRNTEAFF.

CDR3: CASSLAPRGVNTEAFF. The CDR3 DNA is TGTGCCAGCAGCTTAGCTCCCAGGGGGGTGAACACTGAAGCTTTCTTT. This sequence joins TRBV7-9 and TRBJ1-1, with 7 bases aligning to TRBD1. Germline CDR1 and CDR2: SEHNR and FQNEAQ (reference sequence). V trimming: 0 bases; J trimming: 0 bases; junction bases outside the gene matches: 4. This CDR3 spans 16 amino acids.

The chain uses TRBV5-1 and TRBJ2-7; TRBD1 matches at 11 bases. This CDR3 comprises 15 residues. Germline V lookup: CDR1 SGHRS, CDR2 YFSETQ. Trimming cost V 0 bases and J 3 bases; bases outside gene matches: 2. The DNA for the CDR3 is TGCGCCAGCAGCTTGGCGGGGACAGGGGGCTACGAGCAGTACTTC. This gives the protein CASSLAGTGGYEQYF.

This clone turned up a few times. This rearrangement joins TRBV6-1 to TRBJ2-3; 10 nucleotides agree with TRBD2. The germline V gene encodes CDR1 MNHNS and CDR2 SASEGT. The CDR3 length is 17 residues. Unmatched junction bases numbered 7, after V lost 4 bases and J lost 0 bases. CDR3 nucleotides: TGTGCCAGCAGTGGAGCGGGGGGGACTTCTAGCACAGATACGCAGTATTTT. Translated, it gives CASSGAGGTSSTDTQYF.

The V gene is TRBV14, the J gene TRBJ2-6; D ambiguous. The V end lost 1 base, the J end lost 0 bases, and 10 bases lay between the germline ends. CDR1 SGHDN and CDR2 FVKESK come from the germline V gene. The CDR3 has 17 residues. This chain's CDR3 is CASSQVGRSSGANVLTF. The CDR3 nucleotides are TGTGCCAGCAGCCAAGTAGGTAGGAGCTCTGGGGCCAACGTCCTGACTTTC.

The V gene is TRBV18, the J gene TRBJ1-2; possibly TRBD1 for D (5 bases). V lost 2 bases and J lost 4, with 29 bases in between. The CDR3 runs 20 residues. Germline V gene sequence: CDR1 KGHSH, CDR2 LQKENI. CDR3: CASSPYIPTPRQPFTYGYTF. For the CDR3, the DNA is TGTGCCAGCTCACCATATATACCTACGCCAAGACAGCCTTTTACCTATGGCTACACCTTC.

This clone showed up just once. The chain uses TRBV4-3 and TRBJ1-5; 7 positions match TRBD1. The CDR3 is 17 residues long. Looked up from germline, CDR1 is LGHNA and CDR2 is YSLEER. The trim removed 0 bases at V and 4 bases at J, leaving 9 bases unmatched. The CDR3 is CASSQDPRTGTNQPQHF. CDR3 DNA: TGCGCCAGCAGCCAAGACCCCCGGACAGGAACAAATCAGCCCCAGCATTTT.

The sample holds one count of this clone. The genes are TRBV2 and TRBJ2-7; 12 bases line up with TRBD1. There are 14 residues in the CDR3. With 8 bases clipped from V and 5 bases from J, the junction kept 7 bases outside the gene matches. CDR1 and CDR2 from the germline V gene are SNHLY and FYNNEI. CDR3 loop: CASLIGTGGNEQYF. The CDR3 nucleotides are TGTGCCAGCCTGATTGGGACAGGGGGCAACGAGCAGTACTTC.

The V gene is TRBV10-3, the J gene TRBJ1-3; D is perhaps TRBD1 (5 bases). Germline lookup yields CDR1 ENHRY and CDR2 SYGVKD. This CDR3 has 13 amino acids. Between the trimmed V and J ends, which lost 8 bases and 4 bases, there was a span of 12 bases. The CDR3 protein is CAIGQGGGNTIYF. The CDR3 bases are TGTGCCATCGGGCAGGGCGGCGGAAACACCATATATTTT.